Below are 12 T cell receptor beta chains sequenced from a single sample in a study of identical twins. Using its own MiXCR run on the 5' RACE reads, TCRdb lists one record per CDR3 protein. Of over 250,000 distinct CDR3 sequences in the sample, 9.5% were seen once. The same data also went into a second study, on yellow fever vaccine responses in identical twins.

Material for sequencing was CD8+ T cells sorted from blood. The receptors come from a woman aged 18-29 years in good health.

This clonotype was observed at least ten times. The chain uses TRBV4-2 and TRBJ2-1; 12 nucleotides line up with TRBD2. CDR3 size: 16 residues. CDR1 is LGHNA, CDR2 YNFKEQ, per germline. The V and J ends lost 3 bases and 6 bases, in that order; junction bases with no gene match: 6. The CDR3 DNA reads TGTGCCAGCAGCCACCCGACTAGCGGGGGTCCCAATGAGCAGTTCTTC. It encodes CASSHPTSGGPNEQFF.

The V and J genes are TRBV10-3 and TRBJ1-2; D is perhaps TRBD1 (5 bases). The CDR3 covers 15 residues. Per germline, CDR1 ENHRY and CDR2 SYGVKD. Between the trimmed V and J ends, which lost 0 bases and 4 bases, there was a span of 12 bases. Written as DNA, the CDR3 is TGTGCCATCAGTGAGTCGCCGGACACCTTCTATGGCTACACCTTC. Amino acid sequence: CAISESPDTFYGYTF.

The rearrangement links TRBV7-2 to TRBJ2-7; 7 nucleotides line up with TRBD2. With V trimmed by 2 bases and J by 3 bases, 4 bases remained unmatched. This CDR3 contains 14 residues. Germline V CDR1 and CDR2: SGHTA, FQGNSA. This CDR3 reads CASSLFGGSYEQYF. In DNA, the CDR3 is TGTGCCAGCAGCTTATTCGGCGGGAGCTACGAGCAGTACTTC.

The table lists this clonotype with a few counts. J is TRBJ1-5 and V is TRBV30, with TRBD1 matching 7 bases. Per the germline V gene, CDR1 is GTSNPN and CDR2 is SVGIG (reference sequence). The V segment lost 5 bases and the J segment 5 bases; nucleotides outside the gene matches: 6. This CDR3 contains 13 residues. CDR3 sequence reads: CAWSGTDYQPQHF. The CDR3 DNA follows: TGTGCCTGGTCCGGGACAGATTATCAGCCCCAGCATTTT.

This clonotype was seen repeatedly, ten times or more. The chain combines TRBV7-9 with TRBJ2-1; 7 bases fit TRBD1. This CDR3 region has 14 residues. CDR1 is SEHNR, CDR2 FQNEAQ, per germline (reference sequence). The ends lost 5 bases at V and 7 bases at J; junction bases unmatched: 8. The DNA for the CDR3 is TGTGCCAGCAGCACCCGACAGGGTTTGAATGAGCAGTTCTTC. The encoded protein is CASSTRQGLNEQFF. Complete variable domain (other parts from reference TRBV7-9 and TRBJ2-1): DTGVSQNPRHKITKRGQNVTFRCDPISEHNRLYWYRQTLGQGPEFLTYFQNEAQLEKSRLLSDRFSAERPKGSFSTLEIQRTEQGDSAMYLCASSTRQGLNEQFFGPGTRLTVL.

This clonotype was observed a handful of times. The rearrangement uses TRBV6-2 or TRBV6-3 and TRBJ2-2, with a tentative D call TRBD2 (7 bases). Trimming cost V 6 bases and J 6 bases, with 26 bases left between them. The CDR3 runs to 18 residues. Germline V gene data show CDR1 as MNHEY and CDR2 as SVGEGT. CDR3 sequence (DNA): TGTGCCAGCAGCAATACAAGGGGGGGGTTTGGAGTCTCCGGGGAGCTGTTTTTT. Amino acid sequence: CASSNTRGGFGVSGELFF.

The V and J genes are TRBV13 and TRBJ2-3; possibly TRBD1 for D (5 bases). There are 15 residues in the CDR3. Looked up from germline, CDR1 is PRHDT and CDR2 is FYEKMQ (reference sequence). Trimming took off 2 bases at V and 6 bases at J, with 15 bases between the two ends. The CDR3 loop is CASSLSLKGSDTQYF. The CDR3 DNA reads TGTGCCAGCAGCTTAAGTTTAAAGGGGTCGGATACGCAGTATTTT.

This clonotype was recorded at least ten times. The chain carries TRBV4-3 and TRBJ2-3, with 7 bases that match TRBD2. The CDR3 length is 17 residues. With V trimmed by 0 bases and J by 2 bases, 8 bases remained unmatched. Germline lookup yields CDR1 LGHNA and CDR2 YSLEER. The CDR3 sequence is CASSQDRGEEYTDTQYF. CDR3 DNA sequence: TGCGCCAGCAGCCAAGATCGGGGGGAGGAGTACACAGATACGCAGTATTTT.

The chain recombines TRBV11-2 with TRBJ2-5; perhaps TRBD2 as D (5 bases). This CDR3 is built from 14 residues. Trimming cost V 2 bases and J 4 bases, with 11 bases left between them. Germline V gene data show CDR1 as SGHAT and CDR2 as FQNNGV. The CDR3 nucleotides read TGTGCCAGCAGCTTACTTGACGGGGTAGAGACCCAGTACTTC. Translation: CASSLLDGVETQYF. Full variable domain (outside the CDR3, taken from reference TRBV11-2 and TRBJ2-5): EAGVAQSPRYKIIEKRQSVAFWCNPISGHATLYWYQQILGQGPKLLIQFQNNGVVDDSQLPKDRFSAERLKGVDSTLKIQPAKLEDSAVYLCASSLLDGVETQYFGPGTRLLVL.

The genes are TRBV20-1 and TRBJ2-7; tentatively, D is TRBD1 (6 bases). V was cut by 2 bases and J by 2 bases, with 19 bases left in between. The CDR3 is 16 amino acids. Germline V gene sequence: CDR1 DFQATT, CDR2 SNEGSKA (reference sequence). The CDR3 region has the DNA TGCAGTGCTAGAATACAGGGCCTGTCTCATCCCTACGAGCAGTACTTC. Translation: CSARIQGLSHPYEQYF.

The rearrangement joins TRBV7-8 to TRBJ2-3; 10 bases match TRBD2. The V gene end was trimmed by 4 bases and the J gene end by 4 bases; junction bases not matched to a gene: 8. CDR1 is SGHVS, CDR2 FQNEAQ, per germline. The CDR3 runs 16 residues. The CDR3 coding sequence is TGTGCCAGCAGCTCTTTAGCGGGAGGTGAGGCAGATACGCAGTATTTT. Translated, it gives CASSSLAGGEADTQYF.

This chain joins TRBV5-4 and TRBJ1-6; tentatively, D is TRBD1 (6 bases). Trimming shortened V by 5 bases and J by 9 bases, and 15 bases separated the two germline ends. There are 14 residues in the CDR3. The germline V gene has CDR1 SGHNT and CDR2 YYREEE (reference sequence). The CDR3 DNA follows: TGTGCCAGCAGACCCGGACAGTTTCGTTCACCCCTCCACTTT. It specifies CASRPGQFRSPLHF. Full variable domain (rest looked up from reference TRBV5-4 and TRBJ1-6): ETGVTQSPTHLIKTRGQQVTLRCSSQSGHNTVSWYQQALGQGPQFIFQYYREEENGRGNFPPRFSGLQFPNYSSELNVNALELDDSALYLCASRPGQFRSPLHFGNGTRLTVT.